The rows below give T cell receptor beta chains drawn from one sample of a study of control samples from healthy donors and cancer patients. Repertoires were generated with immunoSEQ multiplex PCR, while TCRdb's copy carries only in-frame clones and drops some. This table has around 51,000 clones, 80% appearing once. Input material: blood. These receptors all come from a man aged 65-85 years in good health. Both conserved end residues are part of each CDR3. A D gene is named only where the DNA matches it firmly. Clone size is stated in some rows and not others, as once, few, many or a class when expanded.

D: NA; V: TRBV9; J: TRBJ2-2; size: few; DNA: TGTGCCAGCAGCGTAGGCATGGGGACCGGGGAGCTGTTTTTT; CDR3: CASSVGMGTGELFF
D: TRBD1; V: TRBV7-2; J: TRBJ2-7; size: NA; DNA: TGTGCCAGCAGGACAGGGGGCAGCTCCTACGAGCAGTACTTC; CDR3: CASRTGGSSYEQYF
D: TRBD2; V: TRBV11-2; J: TRBJ2-3; size: NA; DNA: TGTGCCAGCAGCTTAGGCGGGACTAGCGGGGGTGTGGCAGATACGCAGTATTTT; CDR3: CASSLGGTSGGVADTQYF
D: TRBD2; V: TRBV2; J: TRBJ2-3; size: NA; DNA: TGTGCCAGCATGTTTCTAGCGGGAGGTCGGGGACCCACAGATACGCAGTATTTT; CDR3: CASMFLAGGRGPTDTQYF
D: NA; V: TRBV7-9; J: TRBJ1-1; size: NA; DNA: TGTGCCAGCAGCTTGTGGGAATTGAACACTGAAGCTTTCTTT; CDR3: CASSLWELNTEAFF
D: TRBD2; V: TRBV5-1; J: TRBJ2-3; size: NA; DNA: TGCGCCAGCAGCTGGAACCTAGCGGGGGCCACCACAGATACGCAGTATTTT; CDR3: CASSWNLAGATTDTQYF
D: NA; V: TRBV5-1; J: TRBJ2-2; size: NA; DNA: TGCGCCAGCAGCCGTGTCCCCACCGGGGAGCTGTTTTTT; CDR3: CASSRVPTGELFF
D: TRBD1; V: TRBV7-2; J: TRBJ2-7; size: NA; DNA: TGTGCCAGCAGCTTAGCGGGGACAGCCACCTACGAGCAGTACTTC; CDR3: CASSLAGTATYEQYF
D: NA; V: TRBV3-1/TRBV3-2; J: TRBJ1-2; size: NA; DNA: TGTGCCAGCAGCCAAGAATACTACGCTTCCTATGGCTACACCTTC; CDR3: CASSQEYYASYGYTF
D: NA; V: TRBV5-6; J: TRBJ1-2; size: NA; DNA: TGTGCCAGCAGCTTGGGACAGAATAACTATGGCTACACCTTC; CDR3: CASSLGQNNYGYTF
D: NA; V: TRBV12-3/TRBV12-4; J: TRBJ1-2; size: NA; DNA: TGTGCCAGCAGTTTAACGGAGGGCGGTGGCTACACCTTC; CDR3: CASSLTEGGGYTF
D: NA; V: TRBV7-8; J: TRBJ2-5; size: NA; DNA: TGTGCCAGCAGCTTAGGAACGACAAATCAAGAGACCCAGTACTTC; CDR3: CASSLGTTNQETQYF
D: TRBD2; V: TRBV11-3; J: TRBJ2-2; size: NA; DNA: TGTGCCAGCAGCAACCCACCGGGACTAGCCCTGTTTTTT; CDR3: CASSNPPGLALFF
D: TRBD1; V: TRBV11-3; J: TRBJ1-6; size: NA; DNA: TGTGCCAGCACCCGGGGACAGAGCTCCTATAATTCACCCCTCCACTTT; CDR3: CASTRGQSSYNSPLHF
D: TRBD1; V: TRBV2; J: TRBJ2-5; size: NA; DNA: TGTGCCAGCAGACCCACAGGGGGGAGACGCCAAGAGACCCAGTACTTC; CDR3: CASRPTGGRRQETQYF
D: TRBD1; V: TRBV3-1/TRBV3-2; J: TRBJ2-7; size: NA; DNA: TGTGCCAGCAGCCTCTTGGACAGGGACTACGAGCAGTACTTC; CDR3: CASSLLDRDYEQYF
D: TRBD1; V: TRBV6-5; J: TRBJ1-6; size: few; DNA: TGTGCCAGCTACCGGGACAGGGGGCTTTCACCCCTCCACTTT; CDR3: CASYRDRGLSPLHF
D: NA; V: TRBV24-1; J: TRBJ2-7; size: NA; DNA: TGTGCCACCAGTGATGCCGTGGGCGAGGAGTACTTC; CDR3: CATSDAVGEEYF
D: TRBD1; V: TRBV30; J: TRBJ1-6; size: once; DNA: TGTGCCTGGAGTGTAGGGACAGGGAGGAATTCACCCCTCCACTTT; CDR3: CAWSVGTGRNSPLHF